The rows below give T cell receptor beta chains drawn from one sample of a study of T-cell reconstitution after alpha-beta-depleted transplantation in children. TCRdb fed the PCR reads into MiXCR, producing one record per CDR3 protein. There are about 610,000 distinct CDR3 sequences in the sample; about 10% occur only once, and less than 5% lies in the top ten. The sample was PBMCs from the stem cell graft donor, taken from the stem cell graft. These TCRs come from a human donor who donated a stem cell graft to a child with acute myeloid leukemia. The CDR3 runs from the conserved cysteine through the conserved F or W. The D gene is left open where the match is weak. Expanded clones get a size class; other rows say once, few or many, or leave the size out.

clone_size: .
v_call: TRBV7-6
d_call: TRBD2
j_call: TRBJ2-7
cdr3_nt: TGTGCCAGCAGCTTAGCGGTCGGGCTAGCGGGAGCCGAGCAGTACTTC
cdr3_aa: CASSLAVGLAGAEQYF

clone_size: many
v_call: TRBV4-2
d_call: .
j_call: TRBJ2-1
cdr3_nt: TGTGCCAGCAGCCAAGAAATAAGGCTTAGCTTCGACAATGAGCAGTTCTTC
cdr3_aa: CASSQEIRLSFDNEQFF

clone_size: once
v_call: TRBV25-1
d_call: TRBD2
j_call: TRBJ2-7
cdr3_nt: TGTGCCAGCAGTGAATCGGTGGGGGGGAGAGTCTACGAGCAGTACTTC
cdr3_aa: CASSESVGGRVYEQYF

clone_size: few
v_call: TRBV12-3/TRBV12-4
d_call: TRBD1
j_call: TRBJ2-2
cdr3_nt: TGTGCCAGCAGTTTACGGACAGGGTACACCGGGGAGCTGTTTTTT
cdr3_aa: CASSLRTGYTGELFF

clone_size: few
v_call: TRBV30
d_call: .
j_call: TRBJ1-1
cdr3_nt: TGTGCCCAGTGGGTGAACACTGAAGCTTTCTTT
cdr3_aa: CAQWVNTEAFF

clone_size: many
v_call: TRBV12-3/TRBV12-4
d_call: .
j_call: TRBJ2-4
cdr3_nt: TGTGCCAGCAGTTTAATGGGGGAGCAGCAGTACTTC
cdr3_aa: CASSLMGEQQYF

clone_size: .
v_call: TRBV28
d_call: .
j_call: TRBJ2-4
cdr3_nt: TGTGCCAGCAGCGAGATGGGGATCAAAAACATTCAGTACTTC
cdr3_aa: CASSEMGIKNIQYF

clone_size: many
v_call: TRBV3-1
d_call: .
j_call: TRBJ2-4
cdr3_nt: TGTGCCAGCAGCCAAGATCGAGGGGACATTCAGTACTTC
cdr3_aa: CASSQDRGDIQYF

clone_size: .
v_call: TRBV6-5
d_call: .
j_call: TRBJ1-3
cdr3_nt: TGTGCCAGCAGTTACTCTGGTGGTGGAAACACCATATATTTT
cdr3_aa: CASSYSGGGNTIYF

clone_size: .
v_call: TRBV20-1
d_call: TRBD2
j_call: TRBJ2-3
cdr3_nt: TGCAGTGCTAGGGGACTAGCGGGACCCACAGATACGCAGTATTTT
cdr3_aa: CSARGLAGPTDTQYF

clone_size: few
v_call: TRBV30
d_call: TRBD1
j_call: TRBJ1-1
cdr3_nt: TGTGCCTGGAGGTATAGCGACAGGGGGAACACTGAAGCTTTCTTT
cdr3_aa: CAWRYSDRGNTEAFF

clone_size: .
v_call: TRBV2
d_call: .
j_call: TRBJ2-1
cdr3_nt: TGTGCCAGCAGCATGGGGGGACAGGAGCAGTTCTTC
cdr3_aa: CASSMGGQEQFF

clone_size: .
v_call: TRBV6-5
d_call: .
j_call: TRBJ2-5
cdr3_nt: TGTGCCAGCAGTTACTCAGAGCAAGAGACCCAGTACTTC
cdr3_aa: CASSYSEQETQYF

clone_size: .
v_call: TRBV29-1
d_call: .
j_call: TRBJ2-3
cdr3_nt: TGCAGCGTTGAAAGGGAGCCAGATACGCAGTATTTT
cdr3_aa: CSVEREPDTQYF

clone_size: few
v_call: TRBV29-1
d_call: .
j_call: TRBJ2-6
cdr3_nt: TGCAGCGTTCCGGGACACATGGCCAACGTCCTGACTTTC
cdr3_aa: CSVPGHMANVLTF

clone_size: .
v_call: TRBV12-3/TRBV12-4
d_call: TRBD2
j_call: TRBJ2-1
cdr3_nt: TGTGCCAGCAGTTTCCACGGGACTAGCGGGAGCCGGAATGAGCAGTTCTTC
cdr3_aa: CASSFHGTSGSRNEQFF

clone_size: .
v_call: TRBV29-1
d_call: .
j_call: TRBJ2-7
cdr3_nt: TGCAGCGTTAGGGGGGATGCCTACGAGCAGTACTTC
cdr3_aa: CSVRGDAYEQYF

clone_size: many
v_call: TRBV12-3/TRBV12-4
d_call: TRBD2
j_call: TRBJ2-2
cdr3_nt: TGTGCCAGCAGTACCGGGACTAGTGGTACCGGGGAGCTGTTTTTT
cdr3_aa: CASSTGTSGTGELFF

clone_size: .
v_call: TRBV20-1
d_call: .
j_call: TRBJ2-7
cdr3_nt: TGCAGTGGGTTAAGGCCCTTGGGCCCCGAGCAGTACTTC
cdr3_aa: CSGLRPLGPEQYF

clone_size: .
v_call: TRBV5-1
d_call: .
j_call: TRBJ1-2
cdr3_nt: TGCGCCAGCGGACGGGACGGCGAGGATGGCTACACCTTC
cdr3_aa: CASGRDGEDGYTF

clone_size: .
v_call: TRBV20-1
d_call: TRBD1
j_call: TRBJ2-7
cdr3_nt: TGCAGTGCTAGAGGGACCGGGACAGTAGGATCCTACGAGCAGTACTTC
cdr3_aa: CSARGTGTVGSYEQYF

clone_size: many
v_call: TRBV12-3/TRBV12-4
d_call: .
j_call: TRBJ2-1
cdr3_nt: TGTGCCAGCAGTTTAGAACTAGCTCTCGATGAGCAGTTCTTC
cdr3_aa: CASSLELALDEQFF

clone_size: .
v_call: TRBV5-1
d_call: .
j_call: TRBJ2-2
cdr3_nt: TGCGCCAGCAGCGAAGGGGATTCCGCCGGGGAGCTGTTTTTT
cdr3_aa: CASSEGDSAGELFF

clone_size: few
v_call: TRBV7-2
d_call: .
j_call: TRBJ1-2
cdr3_nt: TGTGCCAGCAGCTTAGGTCGGAGGCCCCAAAACTATGGCTACACCTTC
cdr3_aa: CASSLGRRPQNYGYTF

clone_size: .
v_call: TRBV11-3
d_call: TRBD2
j_call: TRBJ2-1
cdr3_nt: TGTGCCAGCAGCTCCGGACTAGCGGGAGGGAGGGGTAATGAGCAGTTCTTC
cdr3_aa: CASSSGLAGGRGNEQFF

clone_size: .
v_call: TRBV4-3
d_call: TRBD1
j_call: TRBJ1-6
cdr3_nt: TGCGCCAGCAGCCAGGGGCAGGGGGCGGCCCTCCACTTT
cdr3_aa: CASSQGQGAALHF

clone_size: .
v_call: TRBV7-2
d_call: TRBD1
j_call: TRBJ2-1
cdr3_nt: TGTGCCAGCCTCAGGGGGCCCTACAATGAGCAGTTCTTC
cdr3_aa: CASLRGPYNEQFF

clone_size: few
v_call: TRBV7-9
d_call: .
j_call: TRBJ2-2
cdr3_nt: TGTGCCAGCAGCCCCTCCGGGGTATCCCGAAACACCGGGGAGCTGTTTTTT
cdr3_aa: CASSPSGVSRNTGELFF

clone_size: few
v_call: TRBV20-1
d_call: .
j_call: TRBJ2-2
cdr3_nt: TGCAGTGCTAGAGATGGGAAGGGGAACACCGGGGAGCTGTTTTTT
cdr3_aa: CSARDGKGNTGELFF

clone_size: .
v_call: TRBV30
d_call: TRBD1
j_call: TRBJ2-7
cdr3_nt: TGTGCCTGGAGCTGGGACAGGGTCTACGAGCAGTACTTC
cdr3_aa: CAWSWDRVYEQYF

clone_size: many
v_call: TRBV20-1
d_call: .
j_call: TRBJ2-2
cdr3_nt: TGCAGTGCCGACTCGGGCACTCAAAGGACCGGGGAGCTGTTTTTT
cdr3_aa: CSADSGTQRTGELFF

clone_size: .
v_call: TRBV29-1
d_call: TRBD2
j_call: TRBJ2-7
cdr3_nt: TGCAGCGCCGGGACTAGAGCCTATGGCGAGCAGTACTTC
cdr3_aa: CSAGTRAYGEQYF

clone_size: .
v_call: TRBV24-1
d_call: .
j_call: TRBJ2-1
cdr3_nt: TGTGCCGCCAGTGATTTAACGGGGTCCGGCAACAATGAGCAGTTCTTC
cdr3_aa: CAASDLTGSGNNEQFF

clone_size: few
v_call: TRBV7-3
d_call: .
j_call: TRBJ2-1
cdr3_nt: TGTGCCAGCAGCTTTATCGGCGGCTACAATGAGCAGTTCTTC
cdr3_aa: CASSFIGGYNEQFF

clone_size: few
v_call: TRBV27
d_call: .
j_call: TRBJ1-2
cdr3_nt: TGTGCCAGCAGGCTTAAACAGGGATATGGCTACACCTTC
cdr3_aa: CASRLKQGYGYTF

clone_size: .
v_call: TRBV15
d_call: .
j_call: TRBJ2-3
cdr3_nt: TGTGCCACCAGCGTCCGGACTACCGACACAGATACGCAGTATTTT
cdr3_aa: CATSVRTTDTDTQYF

clone_size: many
v_call: TRBV6-2/TRBV6-3
d_call: TRBD1
j_call: TRBJ1-5
cdr3_nt: TGTGCCACCTCAGAGGGGGCGCGGAATCAGCCCCAGCATTTT
cdr3_aa: CATSEGARNQPQHF

clone_size: many
v_call: TRBV29-1
d_call: .
j_call: TRBJ2-7
cdr3_nt: TGCAGCGTGCGGGCGGGGCGTTTGTCCTACGAGCAGTACTTC
cdr3_aa: CSVRAGRLSYEQYF

clone_size: few
v_call: TRBV30
d_call: .
j_call: TRBJ2-7
cdr3_nt: TGTGCCTGGAGCAGACAGATTAGCAGCGAGCAGTACTTC
cdr3_aa: CAWSRQISSEQYF

clone_size: few
v_call: TRBV18
d_call: .
j_call: TRBJ1-5
cdr3_nt: TGTGCCAGCTCACCCGACGGGTCTCAGCCCCAGCATTTT
cdr3_aa: CASSPDGSQPQHF

clone_size: .
v_call: TRBV12-3/TRBV12-4
d_call: .
j_call: TRBJ1-1
cdr3_nt: TGTGCCAGCAGTTTTCGGGTATTGGCCGGGACATCTGAAGCTTTCTTT
cdr3_aa: CASSFRVLAGTSEAFF

clone_size: .
v_call: TRBV27
d_call: TRBD2
j_call: TRBJ2-1
cdr3_nt: TGTGCCAGCAGTTTATTAGCGGGAGGTCGGGATGAGCAGTTCTTC
cdr3_aa: CASSLLAGGRDEQFF

clone_size: few
v_call: TRBV9
d_call: .
j_call: TRBJ2-5
cdr3_nt: TGTGCCAGCAGCGTAGGAGTAGGGGGGAGGGAAGAGACCCAGTACTTC
cdr3_aa: CASSVGVGGREETQYF

clone_size: many
v_call: TRBV7-2
d_call: .
j_call: TRBJ2-1
cdr3_nt: TGTGCCAGCAGCCCAGTGCAAGTAGGTGAGCAGTTCTTC
cdr3_aa: CASSPVQVGEQFF

clone_size: many
v_call: TRBV7-3
d_call: .
j_call: TRBJ1-4
cdr3_nt: TGTGCCAGCAGTCCTGACAGACTAATTAATGAAAAACTGTTTTTT
cdr3_aa: CASSPDRLINEKLFF

clone_size: few
v_call: TRBV4-1
d_call: .
j_call: TRBJ2-1
cdr3_nt: TGCGCCAGCAGCCAAGATGGGTGGAGTGGCGATGAGCAGTTCTTC
cdr3_aa: CASSQDGWSGDEQFF

clone_size: few
v_call: TRBV12-3/TRBV12-4
d_call: .
j_call: TRBJ2-1
cdr3_nt: TGTGCCAGCAGCTCCCGCCAGAGGCCGGACCCCTACAATGAGCAGTTCTTC
cdr3_aa: CASSSRQRPDPYNEQFF

clone_size: many
v_call: TRBV9
d_call: .
j_call: TRBJ1-6
cdr3_nt: TGTGCCAGCAGCGGCGTAACACCCCCCGTCACCCTCCACTTT
cdr3_aa: CASSGVTPPVTLHF

clone_size: .
v_call: TRBV12-3/TRBV12-4
d_call: .
j_call: TRBJ2-7
cdr3_nt: TGTGCCAGCAGCCCTACTAGTGGGGGTATAGAGCAGTACTTC
cdr3_aa: CASSPTSGGIEQYF

clone_size: few
v_call: TRBV6-1
d_call: .
j_call: TRBJ1-5
cdr3_nt: TGTGCCAGCAGTCCGGTGGGAGGCCCTCAGCCCCAGCATTTT
cdr3_aa: CASSPVGGPQPQHF

clone_size: .
v_call: TRBV30
d_call: .
j_call: TRBJ1-4
cdr3_nt: TGTGCCTGGACCGGGAGAAGCGGTGAAAAACTGTTTTTT
cdr3_aa: CAWTGRSGEKLFF